A selection of T cell receptor beta chains follows, all from one sample in a study of blood T cell repertoires in COVID-19. The assay was immunoSEQ multiplex PCR, and TCRdb's table has in-frame clones only and misses some. This sample has 150,000 or so clones, with roughly 84% found just once. The specimen was peripheral blood. The receptors shown here come from a man between 60 and 70 years old who had recovered from COVID-19. CDR3s leave out the opening cysteine and the closing phenylalanine or tryptophan. Each record gives: V gene, J gene, CDR3 protein.

v_gene: TRBV27
j_gene: TRBJ2-7
CDR3aa: ASTQRGRETVGSYEQY

v_gene: TRBV6-6
j_gene: TRBJ1-5
CDR3aa: ATKTGDSNQPQH

v_gene: TRBV4-3
j_gene: TRBJ2-5
CDR3aa: ASSQEVGLGGGKTQY

v_gene: TRBV3-1/TRBV3-2
j_gene: TRBJ1-2
CDR3aa: ASSQVRNRGRPSYGYT

v_gene: TRBV28
j_gene: TRBJ1-6
CDR3aa: ASRQGAKSYNSPLH

v_gene: TRBV19
j_gene: TRBJ1-6
CDR3aa: ASSEGEVSPLH

v_gene: TRBV19
j_gene: TRBJ1-1
CDR3aa: ASSPRTRADEAF

v_gene: TRBV7-7
j_gene: TRBJ2-5
CDR3aa: ASSPSGQETQY

v_gene: TRBV30
j_gene: TRBJ2-3
CDR3aa: AWRLQGASSDTQY

v_gene: TRBV6-6
j_gene: TRBJ1-6
CDR3aa: ASSSTGSNSPLH

v_gene: TRBV6-2/TRBV6-3
j_gene: TRBJ2-3
CDR3aa: ASSLTGTSGYTDTQY

v_gene: TRBV7-3
j_gene: TRBJ2-1
CDR3aa: ASSLRGRAVSSYNEQF

v_gene: TRBV6-5
j_gene: TRBJ1-5
CDR3aa: ASSRSNQPQH

v_gene: TRBV6-2/TRBV6-3
j_gene: TRBJ2-7
CDR3aa: ASSYGAPYEQY

v_gene: TRBV12-3/TRBV12-4
j_gene: TRBJ1-4
CDR3aa: ASAGGSEKLF

v_gene: TRBV6-5
j_gene: TRBJ1-3
CDR3aa: ASSPGHHSGNTIY

v_gene: TRBV5-1
j_gene: TRBJ2-5
CDR3aa: ASSLGDFQETQY

v_gene: TRBV19
j_gene: TRBJ1-1
CDR3aa: ASSQGAQH

v_gene: TRBV30
j_gene: TRBJ1-1
CDR3aa: AWSRKREMNTEAF

v_gene: TRBV6-1
j_gene: TRBJ1-1
CDR3aa: ASSEAAGGTITEAF

v_gene: TRBV5-1
j_gene: TRBJ1-4
CDR3aa: ASSLTGQGVEKLF

v_gene: TRBV20-1
j_gene: TRBJ1-2
CDR3aa: SASQNYGYT

v_gene: TRBV25-1
j_gene: TRBJ1-2
CDR3aa: ASSDTPSGARYGYT

v_gene: TRBV5-1
j_gene: TRBJ1-3
CDR3aa: ASSSNQGSPGNTIY

v_gene: TRBV19
j_gene: TRBJ1-5
CDR3aa: AIGGQPQH

v_gene: TRBV3-1/TRBV3-2
j_gene: TRBJ1-3
CDR3aa: ASSPRQAGNTIY

v_gene: TRBV3-1/TRBV3-2
j_gene: TRBJ2-7
CDR3aa: ASSPRTGVYEQY

v_gene: TRBV5-5
j_gene: TRBJ2-6
CDR3aa: ASTSLMGAGGANVLT

v_gene: TRBV5-1
j_gene: TRBJ1-4
CDR3aa: ASSLEAGRNEKLF

v_gene: TRBV7-2
j_gene: TRBJ1-1
CDR3aa: ASSLYHSGNTEAF

v_gene: TRBV9
j_gene: TRBJ1-2
CDR3aa: ASSVEDNNYGYT

v_gene: TRBV5-4
j_gene: TRBJ2-5
CDR3aa: ASTLGGSKETQY

v_gene: TRBV19
j_gene: TRBJ1-2
CDR3aa: ASSTGQGDGYT

v_gene: TRBV19
j_gene: TRBJ2-1
CDR3aa: ASSMGSGDRYNEQF

v_gene: TRBV3-1/TRBV3-2
j_gene: TRBJ1-2
CDR3aa: ASSQDLRTGYGYT

v_gene: TRBV7-9
j_gene: TRBJ2-7
CDR3aa: ASSKAGGFSYEQY

v_gene: TRBV12-3/TRBV12-4
j_gene: TRBJ1-1
CDR3aa: ASTGQALAEAF

v_gene: TRBV5-1
j_gene: TRBJ2-5
CDR3aa: ASSSMADRGLETQY

v_gene: TRBV18
j_gene: TRBJ1-2
CDR3aa: ASSPVQGADYGYT

v_gene: TRBV30
j_gene: TRBJ2-5
CDR3aa: AWSGGGQETQY

v_gene: TRBV11-2
j_gene: TRBJ2-1
CDR3aa: ASSLDRTSGAYNEQF

v_gene: TRBV6-5
j_gene: TRBJ2-2
CDR3aa: ASSHRGTGELF

v_gene: TRBV6-5
j_gene: TRBJ2-7
CDR3aa: ASSYSSVGPYYEQY

v_gene: TRBV11-2
j_gene: TRBJ2-4
CDR3aa: ASSSRTENIQY

v_gene: TRBV29-1
j_gene: TRBJ2-7
CDR3aa: SVNRGYEQY

v_gene: TRBV30
j_gene: TRBJ1-5
CDR3aa: AWSGSFGTGGISQPQH

v_gene: TRBV7-2
j_gene: TRBJ2-7
CDR3aa: ASSSPGALGQY

v_gene: TRBV6-2/TRBV6-3
j_gene: TRBJ2-5
CDR3aa: ASRYRGGGETQY

v_gene: TRBV9
j_gene: TRBJ1-2
CDR3aa: ASSVQGGRLGYT

v_gene: TRBV6-5
j_gene: TRBJ1-2
CDR3aa: ASSYVGGSNYGYT

v_gene: TRBV18
j_gene: TRBJ2-3
CDR3aa: ASSPRQGSTDTQY

v_gene: TRBV5-1
j_gene: TRBJ1-4
CDR3aa: ASSLGGTDEKLF

v_gene: TRBV27
j_gene: TRBJ1-4
CDR3aa: ASCEGTGKATNEKLF

v_gene: TRBV29-1
j_gene: TRBJ1-1
CDR3aa: SVRTSLLAEAF

v_gene: TRBV28
j_gene: TRBJ1-1
CDR3aa: ASSPFQEGNTEAF

v_gene: TRBV7-9
j_gene: TRBJ2-7
CDR3aa: ASSFAGGIGEQY